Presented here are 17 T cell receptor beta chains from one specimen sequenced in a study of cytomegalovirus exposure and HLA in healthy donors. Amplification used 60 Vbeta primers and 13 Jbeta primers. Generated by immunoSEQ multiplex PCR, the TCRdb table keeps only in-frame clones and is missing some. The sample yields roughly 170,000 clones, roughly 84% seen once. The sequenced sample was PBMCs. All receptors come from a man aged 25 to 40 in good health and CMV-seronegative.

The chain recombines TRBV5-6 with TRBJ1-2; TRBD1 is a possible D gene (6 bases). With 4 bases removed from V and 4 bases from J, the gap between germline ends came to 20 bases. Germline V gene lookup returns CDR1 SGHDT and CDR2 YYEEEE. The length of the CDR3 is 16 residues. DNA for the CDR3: TGTGCCAGCAGCCCCCACCGGGGGGGGCACAGCTATGGCTACACCTTC. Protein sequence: CASSPHRGGHSYGYTF.

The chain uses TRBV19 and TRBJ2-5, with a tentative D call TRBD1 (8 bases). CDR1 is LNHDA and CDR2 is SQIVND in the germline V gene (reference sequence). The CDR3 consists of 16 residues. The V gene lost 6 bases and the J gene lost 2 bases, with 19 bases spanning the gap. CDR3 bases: TGTGCCAGTAGCCCTGGCAGGGGGCGGGGGCAAGAGACCCAGTACTTC. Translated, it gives CASSPGRGRGQETQYF.

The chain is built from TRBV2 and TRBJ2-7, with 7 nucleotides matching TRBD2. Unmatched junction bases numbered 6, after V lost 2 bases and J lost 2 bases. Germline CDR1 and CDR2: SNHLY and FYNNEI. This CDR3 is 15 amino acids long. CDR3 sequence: CASSEMGLPTYEQYF. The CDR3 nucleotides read TGTGCCAGCAGTGAAATGGGACTACCCACCTACGAGCAGTACTTC.

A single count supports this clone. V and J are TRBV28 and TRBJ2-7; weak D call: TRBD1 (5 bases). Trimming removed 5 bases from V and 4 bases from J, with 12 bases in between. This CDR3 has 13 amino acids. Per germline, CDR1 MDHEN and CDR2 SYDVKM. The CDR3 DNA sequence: TGTGCCAGCAGTGATGGGGCCTCATACGAGCAGTACTTC. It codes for CASSDGASYEQYF.

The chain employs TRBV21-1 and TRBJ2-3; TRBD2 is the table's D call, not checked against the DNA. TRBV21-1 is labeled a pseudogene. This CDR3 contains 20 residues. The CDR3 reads CASSTKRLAGGHSSTDTQYF. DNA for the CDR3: TGTGCCAGCAGCACTAAACGACTAGCGGGGGGGCACTCGAGCACAGATACGCAGTATTTT.

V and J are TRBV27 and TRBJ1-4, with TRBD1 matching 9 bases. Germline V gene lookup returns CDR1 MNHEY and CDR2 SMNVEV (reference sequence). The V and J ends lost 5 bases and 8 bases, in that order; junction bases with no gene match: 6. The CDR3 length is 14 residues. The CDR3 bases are TGTGCCAGCAGTCAACAGGGGGCTGGGGAAAAACTGTTTTTT. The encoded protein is CASSQQGAGEKLFF. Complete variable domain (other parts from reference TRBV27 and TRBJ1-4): EAQVTQNPRYLITVTGKKLTVTCSQNMNHEYMSWYRQDPGLGLRQIYYSMNVEVTDKGDVPEGYKVSRKEKRNFPLILESPSPNQTSLYFCASSQQGAGEKLFFGSGTQLSVL.

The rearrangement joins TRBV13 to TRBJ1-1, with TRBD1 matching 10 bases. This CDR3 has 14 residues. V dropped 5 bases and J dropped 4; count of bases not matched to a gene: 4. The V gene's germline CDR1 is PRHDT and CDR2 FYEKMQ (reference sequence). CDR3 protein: CASSDRTGGTEAFF. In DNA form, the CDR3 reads TGTGCCAGCAGCGACCGGACAGGGGGCACTGAAGCTTTCTTT.

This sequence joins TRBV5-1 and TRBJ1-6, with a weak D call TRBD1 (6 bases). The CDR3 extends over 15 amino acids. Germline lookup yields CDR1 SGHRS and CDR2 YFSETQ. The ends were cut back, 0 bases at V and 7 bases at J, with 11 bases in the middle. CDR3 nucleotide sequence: TGCGCCAGCAGCTTGGAGCAGGGGTTCAATTCACCCCTCCACTTT. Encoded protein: CASSLEQGFNSPLHF.

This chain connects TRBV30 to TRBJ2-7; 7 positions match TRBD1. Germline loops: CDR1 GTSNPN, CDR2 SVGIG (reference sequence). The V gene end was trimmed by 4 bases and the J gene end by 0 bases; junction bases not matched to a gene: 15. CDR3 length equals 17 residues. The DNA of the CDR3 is TGTGCCTGGATTTACAAACCCCGGGACAGAGACTCCTACGAGCAGTACTTC. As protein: CAWIYKPRDRDSYEQYF.

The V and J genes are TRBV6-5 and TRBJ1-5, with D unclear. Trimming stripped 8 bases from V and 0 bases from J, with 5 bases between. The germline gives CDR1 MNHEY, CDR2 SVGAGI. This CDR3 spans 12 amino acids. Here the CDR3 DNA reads TGTGCCAGCCTGTATAGCAATCAGCCCCAGCATTTT. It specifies CASLYSNQPQHF.

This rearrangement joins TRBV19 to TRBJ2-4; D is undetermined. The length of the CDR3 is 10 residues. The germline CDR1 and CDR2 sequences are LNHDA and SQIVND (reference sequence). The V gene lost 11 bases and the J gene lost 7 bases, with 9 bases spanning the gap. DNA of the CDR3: TGTGCCGCCGGTCGGAACATTCAGTACTTC. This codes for CAAGRNIQYF.

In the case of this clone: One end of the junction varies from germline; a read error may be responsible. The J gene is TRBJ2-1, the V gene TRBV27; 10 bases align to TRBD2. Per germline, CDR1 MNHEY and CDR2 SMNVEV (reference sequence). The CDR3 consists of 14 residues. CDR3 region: CAGSLLAGYNEQFF. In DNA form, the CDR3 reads TGTGCCGGCAGTTTACTAGCGGGGTACAATGAGCAGTTCTTC.

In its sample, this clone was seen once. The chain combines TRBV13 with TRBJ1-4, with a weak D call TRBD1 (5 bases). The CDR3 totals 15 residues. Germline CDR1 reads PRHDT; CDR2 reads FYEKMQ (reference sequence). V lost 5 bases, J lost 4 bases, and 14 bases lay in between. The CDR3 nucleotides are TGTGCCAGCAGCCCAACAGGCATGCTTAATGAAAAACTGTTTTTT. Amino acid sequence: CASSPTGMLNEKLFF.

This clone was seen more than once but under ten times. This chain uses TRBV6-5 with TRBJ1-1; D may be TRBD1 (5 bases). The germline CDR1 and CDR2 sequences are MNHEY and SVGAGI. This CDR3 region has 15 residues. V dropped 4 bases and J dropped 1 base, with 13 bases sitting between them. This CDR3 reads CASSSGGFGNTEAFF. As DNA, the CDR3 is TGTGCCAGCAGTTCGGGGGGATTCGGGAACACTGAAGCTTTCTTT.

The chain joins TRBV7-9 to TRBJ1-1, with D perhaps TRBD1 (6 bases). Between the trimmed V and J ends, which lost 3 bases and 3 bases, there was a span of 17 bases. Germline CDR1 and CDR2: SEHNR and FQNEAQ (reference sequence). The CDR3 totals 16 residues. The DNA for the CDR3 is TGTGCCAGCAGCTTCCGGGGGGGCGGGGGTGACACTGAAGCTTTCTTT. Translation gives CASSFRGGGGDTEAFF. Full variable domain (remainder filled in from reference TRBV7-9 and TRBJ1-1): DTGVSQNPRHKITKRGQNVTFRCDPISEHNRLYWYRQTLGQGPEFLTYFQNEAQLEKSRLLSDRFSAERPKGSFSTLEIQRTEQGDSAMYLCASSFRGGGGDTEAFFGQGTRLTVV.

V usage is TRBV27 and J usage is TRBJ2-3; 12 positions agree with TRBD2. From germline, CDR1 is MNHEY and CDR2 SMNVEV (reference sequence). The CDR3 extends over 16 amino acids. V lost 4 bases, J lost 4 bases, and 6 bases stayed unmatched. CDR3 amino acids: CASSSLTSGSPDTQYF. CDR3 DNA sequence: TGTGCCAGCAGTTCTTTGACTAGCGGGAGTCCAGATACGCAGTATTTT.

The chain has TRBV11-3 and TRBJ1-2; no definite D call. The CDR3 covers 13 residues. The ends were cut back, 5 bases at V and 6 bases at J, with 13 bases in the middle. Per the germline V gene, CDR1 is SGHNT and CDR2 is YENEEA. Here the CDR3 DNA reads TGTGCCAGCAGCCAACCAGGTTCCAATGGCTACACCTTC. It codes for CASSQPGSNGYTF.